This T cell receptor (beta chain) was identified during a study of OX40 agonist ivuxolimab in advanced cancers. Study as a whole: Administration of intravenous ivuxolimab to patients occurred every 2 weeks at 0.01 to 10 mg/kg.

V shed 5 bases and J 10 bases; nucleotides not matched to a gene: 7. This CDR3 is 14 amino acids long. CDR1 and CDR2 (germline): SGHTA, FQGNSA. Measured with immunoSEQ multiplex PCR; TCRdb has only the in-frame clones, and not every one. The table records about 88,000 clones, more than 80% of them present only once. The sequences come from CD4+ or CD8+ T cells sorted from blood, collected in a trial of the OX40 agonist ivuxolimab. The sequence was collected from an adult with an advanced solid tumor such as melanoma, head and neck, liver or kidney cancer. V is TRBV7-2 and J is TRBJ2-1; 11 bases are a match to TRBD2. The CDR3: CASSEVAGGYEQFF. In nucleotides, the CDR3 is TGTGCCAGCAGCGAAGTAGCGGGAGGGTACGAGCAGTTCTTC.